Below, 21 T cell receptor beta chains from the same sample are listed, as sequenced in a study of shared clonotypes between healthy human individuals (dated by TCRdb to 2018 to 2020). Libraries were prepared through the immunoSEQ multiplex PCR assay. TCRdb retrieved this table from immuneACCESS and kept in-frame rearrangements only. Not all clones are present; in checked studies, unresolved V genes account for under half, and no reason is known for the remainder. This sample lists about 2 million clones; about 95% were detected once. The top ten clonotypes cover 0.85% to 1.2% of the sample. For the CD8 naive samples, CD45RO-negative cells were positively selected for CCR7, yielding a CD45RA+CCR7+ population from which TemRA cells were excluded. The sample taken for sequencing was naive CD8+ T cells sorted from blood. Per the publication, the cell subset or site label means: CD45RA+CCR7+. The receptor source for this set is a man younger than 30 in good health.

J is TRBJ1-1 and V is TRBV5-1, with TRBD1 identical over 9 bases. There are 15 residues in the CDR3. Germline CDR1 is SGHRS and CDR2 is YFSETQ. V was clipped by 3 bases and J by 3 bases; unmatched bases: 6. Here the CDR3 reads CASSSSQGAYTEAFF. CDR3 sequence (DNA): TGCGCCAGCAGCTCCTCACAGGGGGCCTACACTGAAGCTTTCTTT. Full variable domain (outside the CDR3, taken from reference TRBV5-1 and TRBJ1-1): KAGVTQTPRYLIKTRGQQVTLSCSPISGHRSVSWYQQTPGQGLQFLFEYFSETQRNKGNFPGRFSGRQFSNSRSEMNVSTLELGDSALYLCASSSSQGAYTEAFFGQGTRLTVV.

As to this clone: Other nucleotide sequences in the sample specify the same CDR3. The chain couples TRBV28 to TRBJ1-3; D possibly corresponds to TRBD1 (5 bases). Germline V gene sequence: CDR1 MDHEN, CDR2 SYDVKM. CDR3 length: 15 amino acids. V lost 6 bases and J 1 base, leaving 13 bases between the germline ends. The CDR3 region is CASRSTGFSGNTIYF. The CDR3 bases are TGTGCCAGCAGGTCCACAGGTTTTTCTGGAAACACCATATATTTT.

Notes on this clone: A much larger clone differs from this one at a single base, so this may be a read error. Distinct nucleotide sequences in the sample also encode this CDR3. The CDR3 bases are TGTGCCAGCAGCTTCCTCAACACCGGGGAACTGTTTTTT. Translated, it gives CASSFLNTGELFF. The V call is TRBV11-2, the J call TRBJ2-2, with D tentatively TRBD2 (5 bases). The length of the CDR3 is 13 residues. CDR1 and CDR2 (germline): SGHAT, FQNNGV.

Note on this clone: Since a much larger clone is just one base distant, this may be a read error. The same CDR3 can be traced to other DNA sequences in this sample. This chain connects TRBV6-1 to TRBJ2-7, with D hard to call. The germline V gene has CDR1 MNHNS and CDR2 SASEGT. The V gene lost 7 bases and the J gene lost 0 bases, with 4 bases spanning the gap. This CDR3 has 11 amino acids. The CDR3 reads CASTDSYEQYF. The DNA for the CDR3 is TGTGCCAGCACTGACTCCTACGAGCAGTACTTC.

The chain couples TRBV11-2 to TRBJ1-2; tentative D call: TRBD1 (6 bases). The CDR3 totals 16 residues. The germline gives CDR1 SGHAT, CDR2 FQNNGV. V was trimmed by 5 bases and J by 3 bases, leaving 19 bases between them. This CDR3 is CASSPVPTDSHYGYTF. The CDR3 nucleotides read TGTGCCAGCAGCCCCGTTCCCACGGACAGCCACTATGGCTACACCTTC.

Concerning this clone: The sample has other DNA sequences that encode this CDR3 too. This chain joins TRBV7-9 and TRBJ2-7; D ambiguous. Germline assignment: CDR1 SEHNR and CDR2 FQNEAQ (reference sequence). The CDR3 covers 12 residues. V lost 2 bases, J lost 2 bases, and 4 bases lay in between. The CDR3 coding sequence is TGTGCCAGCAGCTTACGGCCCTACGAGCAGTACTTC. Amino acid sequence: CASSLRPYEQYF.

This chain joins TRBV28 and TRBJ2-1; D is unclear. This CDR3 spans 13 amino acids. V was clipped by 3 bases and J by 7 bases, with 10 bases between them. From germline, CDR1 is MDHEN and CDR2 SYDVKM. CDR3 in DNA: TGTGCCAGCAGTTTTTTCAGAACAAATGAGCAGTTCTTC. Protein: CASSFFRTNEQFF.

The rearrangement joins TRBV6-5 to TRBJ1-2, with D possibly TRBD1 on 5 matching bases. Germline V CDR1 and CDR2: MNHEY, SVGAGI. The CDR3 runs 13 residues. V gave up 2 bases and J gave up 6 bases, with 10 bases separating them. DNA of the CDR3: TGTGCCAGCAGTTACGACGGGGGGGATGGCTACACCTTC. Protein: CASSYDGGDGYTF.

This clone appeared a single time. Other nucleotide sequences in the sample specify the same CDR3. J is TRBJ2-7 and V is TRBV7-9; 7 bases are a match to TRBD1. Germline lookup yields CDR1 SEHNR and CDR2 FQNEAQ (reference sequence). The CDR3 runs to 12 residues. Trimming at V came to 4 bases and at J to 6 bases, leaving 3 bases not matched to a gene. The CDR3 here is CASSSQGLEQYF. The CDR3 DNA is TGTGCCAGCAGCTCACAGGGGCTCGAGCAGTACTTC.

Notes on this clone: The same CDR3 also results from other DNA sequences found in this sample. This rearrangement joins TRBV5-1 to TRBJ2-7; D gene unclear. The CDR3 covers 13 residues. Trimming pared 0 bases from V and 4 bases from J, leaving 8 bases between. Germline V gene lookup returns CDR1 SGHRS and CDR2 YFSETQ. CDR3 amino acids: CASSLEWAYEQYF. CDR3 coding DNA: TGCGCCAGCAGCTTGGAATGGGCTTACGAGCAGTACTTC.

CDR3 DNA sequence: TGTGCCAGCAGGGGCCGGACAGAAAATAGCAATCAGCCCCAGCATTTT. Translated: CASRGRTENSNQPQHF. This rearrangement joins TRBV2 to TRBJ1-5; weak D call: TRBD1 (6 bases). Germline lookup yields CDR1 SNHLY and CDR2 FYNNEI. The CDR3 spans 16 residues. Trimming stripped 6 bases from V and 0 bases from J, with 15 bases between.

Worth noting for this clone: Other DNA sequences from this sample encode an identical CDR3 as well. The V gene is TRBV30, the J gene TRBJ1-1; D call uncertain. Germline V gene data show CDR1 as GTSNPN and CDR2 as SVGIG (reference sequence). The CDR3 is 12 amino acids. The V end was cut by 2 bases, the J end by 0 bases, with 4 bases between. The CDR3 spells CAWSIMNTEAFF. In DNA, the CDR3 is TGTGCCTGGAGTATTATGAACACTGAAGCTTTCTTT.

Concerning this clone itself: The missing conserved phenylalanine or tryptophan at the end of this CDR3 makes a read error likely. The limits of the CDR3 on the DNA are not certain, so only TCRdb's listed CDR3 is given. The CDR3 is CARSPQLGTHPC. This chain connects TRBV7-5 to TRBJ1-2. TRBV7-5 is assigned pseudogene status. Ends included, the CDR3 has 12 residues.

This clone was picked up one time. The chain employs TRBV5-8 and TRBJ1-3, with 10 bases that match TRBD1. In germline, CDR1 is SGHTS, CDR2 YDEGEE. With 0 bases clipped from V and 1 base from J, the junction kept 4 bases outside the gene matches. The CDR3 is 17 amino acids. CDR3 DNA: TGTGCCAGCAGCTTGGCCGAGGGACAGGGGTCTGGAAACACCATATATTTT. Amino acid sequence: CASSLAEGQGSGNTIYF.

About this clone itself: This CDR3 is also generated by other DNA sequences in the sample. V gene TRBV5-1 combines with J gene TRBJ2-7; 7 nucleotides agree with TRBD1. CDR3 length: 14 amino acids. Germline CDR1 and CDR2: SGHRS and YFSETQ. After removal of 0 bases from V and 3 bases from J, the junction contained 3 bases not matched to a gene. This CDR3 is CASSLGTGYYEQYF. The CDR3 DNA follows: TGCGCCAGCAGCTTGGGGACAGGATACTACGAGCAGTACTTC.

The chain employs TRBV4-1 and TRBJ2-1; 9 bases fit TRBD2. CDR1 and CDR2 from the germline V gene are MGHRA and YSYEKL. Trimming removed 4 bases from V and 10 bases from J; junction bases left unmatched: 8. This CDR3 has 14 residues. CDR3 in amino acids: CASSPGLAGDEQFF. For the CDR3, the DNA is TGCGCCAGCAGCCCAGGGTTAGCGGGGGACGAGCAGTTCTTC.

This clone appeared a single time. The V gene is TRBV28, the J gene TRBJ1-5; D call uncertain. Germline V gene data show CDR1 as MDHEN and CDR2 as SYDVKM. The CDR3 contains 14 residues. V was trimmed by 3 bases and J by 11 bases, leaving 17 bases between them. The CDR3 loop is CASSLTGLRLAQHF. Here the CDR3 DNA reads TGTGCCAGCAGTTTGACGGGCCTTAGGTTAGCCCAGCATTTT.

The rearrangement links TRBV6-5 to TRBJ2-3, with unresolved D. The ends were cut back, 10 bases at V and 6 bases at J, with 14 bases in the middle. Germline V CDR1 and CDR2: MNHEY, SVGAGI. This CDR3 is built from 12 residues. The CDR3 DNA reads TGTGCCATATACGTCCGGGCGGATACGCAGTATTTT. Encoded protein: CAIYVRADTQYF.

The chain uses TRBV19 and TRBJ2-3; weak D call: TRBD2 (6 bases). The V gene lost 3 bases and the J gene lost 0 bases, with 19 bases spanning the gap. The germline V gene has CDR1 LNHDA and CDR2 SQIVND (reference sequence). This CDR3 contains 18 residues. CDR3 nucleotides: TGTGCCAGTAGTATGGATCATCTAGGGCGGGGTAGCACAGATACGCAGTATTTT. The encoded protein is CASSMDHLGRGSTDTQYF.

The chain has TRBV7-2 and TRBJ2-1, with unresolved D. Germline CDR1 is SGHTA and CDR2 is FQGNSA. CDR3 length: 15 residues. Trimming stripped 0 bases from V and 3 bases from J, with 9 bases between. The DNA for the CDR3 is TGTGCCAGCAGCTTAGCGCGGTCGGTCTACAATGAGCAGTTCTTC. This translates into CASSLARSVYNEQFF.

This chain connects TRBV28 to TRBJ1-4; 11 bases agree with TRBD1. With V trimmed by 7 bases and J by 0 bases, 13 bases remained unmatched. Germline CDR1 MDHEN, CDR2 SYDVKM. The CDR3 length is 19 residues. CDR3 coding DNA: TGTGCCAGCATGGTACGGGACAGGGGGTATATTGCAACTAATGAAAAACTGTTTTTT. This encodes CASMVRDRGYIATNEKLFF.